The 5 T cell receptor beta chains in this list originate from one sample, sequenced in a study of blood T cell repertoires in COVID-19. Using immunoSEQ multiplex PCR, the repertoire was profiled, and TCRdb retains in-frame clones only, with some absent. The data show some 130,000 clones, with roughly four fifths seen just once and about 15% held by the top ten. The sequencing sample was made of peripheral blood. These receptors were taken from a woman in her forties or fifties with acute or convalescent COVID-19.

This sequence joins TRBV30 and TRBJ2-3, with a tentative D call TRBD1 (6 bases). CDR3 size: 14 residues. V lost 4 bases to trimming and J lost 5 bases, with 16 bases between them. Germline CDR1 is GTSNPN and CDR2 is SVGIG (reference sequence). This CDR3 reads CAWTNTGFRDTQYF. CDR3 coding DNA: TGTGCCTGGACCAACACAGGGTTCAGAGATACGCAGTATTTT.

This clone was counted only a few times. This rearrangement joins TRBV5-1 to TRBJ2-7; 7 bases match TRBD1. CDR1 is SGHRS, CDR2 YFSETQ, per germline. V was pared by 4 bases and J by 4 bases, with 11 bases of the junction left unmatched. The CDR3 sequence is 15 residues long. The CDR3 DNA is TGCGCCAGCAGCAGCCGGACAGGATACTTTTACGAGCAGTACTTC. Translated: CASSSRTGYFYEQYF.

The chain couples TRBV9 to TRBJ1-6, with D possibly matching TRBD1 (6 bases). V was trimmed by 4 bases and J by 8 bases, leaving 13 bases between them. Germline assignment: CDR1 SGDLS and CDR2 YYNGEE. CDR3 length: 14 amino acids. CDR3 residues: CASSSRRQDSPLHF. The DNA of the CDR3 is TGTGCCAGCAGCTCTAGGAGACAGGATTCACCCCTCCACTTT.

This clone was recorded a few times. This chain uses TRBV6-5 with TRBJ1-2, with TRBD1 as a possible D gene (6 bases). Trimming took 10 bases from V and 2 from J, leaving 17 bases between them. This CDR3 has 14 amino acids. Germline V lookup: CDR1 MNHEY, CDR2 SVGAGI. The CDR3: CATTTGTTNYGYTF. CDR3 nucleotides: TGTGCCACCACGACCGGGACAACAAACTATGGCTACACCTTC.

This clone was observed a handful of times. The chain combines TRBV10-3 with TRBJ2-2, with TRBD1 identical over 9 bases. There are 14 residues in the CDR3. Trimming took 6 bases from V and 5 from J; bases not matched to a gene: 4. Germline V gives CDR1 ENHRY, CDR2 SYGVKD. This chain's CDR3 is CAISPGQGTGELFF. In DNA, the CDR3 is TGTGCCATCAGCCCGGGACAGGGTACCGGGGAGCTGTTTTTT.